The T cell receptor (beta chain) described here comes from a study of T cell responses to AZD1222 COVID-19 vaccine. Profiled with immunoSEQ multiplex PCR; TCRdb holds only in-frame clones, not every one. Of 75,000 to 95,000 clones in the sample, approximately 89% were seen once. Trimming removed 4 bases at V and 5 bases at J, with 16 bases between. CDR3 length equals 15 residues. The germline CDR1 and CDR2 sequences are SGHRS and YFSETQ. Concerning this clone itself: What it binds is unknown.

Study outcomes and limitations: All repertoire sampling was performed exclusively after the peak T cell response.

This specimen consisted of peripheral blood, obtained 28 days after the second dose of the MenACWY control vaccine. The origin of this receptor is an adult who received the MenACWY meningococcal vaccine as a control. The chain couples TRBV5-1 to TRBJ1-5; D uncertain. The CDR3 DNA reads as TGCGCCAGCAGCCGGTATGGCAGTCCCGATCAGCCCCAGCATTTT. It specifies CASSRYGSPDQPQHF.